These 10 T cell receptor beta chains originate from one sample sequenced in a study of shared clonotypes between healthy human individuals. Produced via immunoSEQ multiplex PCR; TCRdb's table is partial and in-frame only. Among 550,000 to 700,000 clones, about 80% were seen once, and the ten largest hold around 2%. The sample taken for sequencing was memory CD4+ T cells sorted from blood. Sample subset: CD45RA-negative fraction. The receptors here all came from a woman in her 30s in good health.

The chain combines TRBV9 with TRBJ2-7, with TRBD2 matching 14 bases. The V and J ends lost 2 bases and 4 bases, in that order; junction bases with no gene match: 2. CDR3 length: 15 residues. The germline CDR1 and CDR2 sequences are SGDLS and YYNGEE. CDR3 bases: TGTGCCAGCAGCGTGGGACTAGCGGGAGAATACGAGCAGTACTTC. This encodes CASSVGLAGEYEQYF. Full variable domain (rest looked up from reference TRBV9 and TRBJ2-7): DSGVTQTPKHLITATGQRVTLRCSPRSGDLSVYWYQQSLDQGLQFLIQYYNGEERAKGNILERFSAQQFPDLHSELNLSSLELGDSALYFCASSVGLAGEYEQYFGPGTRLTVT.

The chain employs TRBV20-1 and TRBJ1-1; D is unresolved. CDR1 is DFQATT, CDR2 SNEGSKA, per germline (reference sequence). The CDR3 covers 11 residues. Trimming left V 5 bases short and J 9 bases short, with 13 bases between. CDR3 sequence (DNA): TGCAGTGCTCTCCGACAAGTGCAAGCTTTCTTT. Translated, it gives CSALRQVQAFF.

This clone was observed a few times. CDR3 bases: TGTGCCAGCAGCCGTACAGGGGCATGGAACGAGCAGTACTTC. The encoded protein is CASSRTGAWNEQYF. This chain links TRBV7-3 with TRBJ2-7; 7 bases line up with TRBD1. The CDR3 loop spans 14 amino acids. The germline gives CDR1 SGHTA, CDR2 FQGTGA. The ends lost 5 bases at V and 5 bases at J; junction bases unmatched: 9.

This chain links TRBV27 with TRBJ2-3, with 9 positions matching TRBD2. The J segment lost 1 base and the V segment lost 2 bases, leaving 4 bases of the junction unmatched. CDR3 length: 16 residues. CDR1 is MNHEY, CDR2 SMNVEV, per germline (reference sequence). The CDR3 reads CASSLGTSLGTDTQYF. The CDR3, as DNA: TGTGCCAGCAGTTTAGGGACTAGCTTGGGCACAGATACGCAGTATTTT.

The chain has TRBV4-1 and TRBJ2-4; D call uncertain. The CDR3 has 14 amino acids. V was shortened by 3 bases and J by 9 bases, with 15 bases between the two germline ends. The germline V gene has CDR1 MGHRA and CDR2 YSYEKL. This CDR3 reads CASSQPPERSIQYF. The CDR3, as DNA: TGCGCCAGCAGCCAGCCCCCGGAGAGGAGCATTCAGTACTTC.

V gene TRBV5-6 combines with J gene TRBJ2-7; TRBD2 aligns across 7 bases. The V gene end was trimmed by 0 bases and the J gene end by 3 bases; junction bases not matched to a gene: 9. CDR3 length: 16 residues. Per the germline V gene, CDR1 is SGHDT and CDR2 is YYEEEE. The CDR3 bases are TGTGCCAGCAGCTTGGACGACTGGCGGGGGAACTACGAGCAGTACTTC. Amino acids: CASSLDDWRGNYEQYF.

This rearrangement joins TRBV7-8 to TRBJ2-7; 8 nucleotides line up with TRBD2. J gave up 0 bases and V 5 bases, and 15 bases lay outside the gene matches. The CDR3 is made up of 18 amino acids. In germline, CDR1 is SGHVS, CDR2 FQNEAQ. The CDR3 is CASSPDLAGGQFSYEQYF. The CDR3 DNA reads TGTGCCAGCAGCCCAGACCTGGCGGGAGGCCAATTCTCCTACGAGCAGTACTTC.

The chain links TRBV7-2 to TRBJ1-5; D unclear. Deletions cut 1 base from V and 9 bases from J, with 7 bases between. The germline V gene encodes CDR1 SGHTA and CDR2 FQGNSA. This CDR3 is built from 12 residues. This chain's CDR3 is CASSLVFSPQHF. DNA for the CDR3: TGTGCCAGCAGCTTAGTTTTTTCGCCCCAGCATTTT.

The V and J genes are TRBV18 and TRBJ2-1; 7 bases align to TRBD2. The CDR3 consists of 15 residues. Germline CDR1 is KGHSH and CDR2 is LQKENI. The ends lost 0 bases at V and 8 bases at J; junction bases unmatched: 7. The CDR3 coding sequence is TGTGCCAGCTCACCACCGGCGGGAGAGACCCATGAGCAGTTCTTC. Translating gives CASSPPAGETHEQFF.

The V and J genes are TRBV6-5 and TRBJ1-1; 11 nucleotides agree with TRBD1. The CDR3 is 15 amino acids. Germline V CDR1 and CDR2: MNHEY, SVGAGI. V dropped 4 bases and J dropped 1; count of bases not matched to a gene: 2. CDR3 protein: CASSWTGGRNTEAFF. The CDR3 DNA reads TGTGCCAGCAGTTGGACAGGGGGCAGGAACACTGAAGCTTTCTTT.